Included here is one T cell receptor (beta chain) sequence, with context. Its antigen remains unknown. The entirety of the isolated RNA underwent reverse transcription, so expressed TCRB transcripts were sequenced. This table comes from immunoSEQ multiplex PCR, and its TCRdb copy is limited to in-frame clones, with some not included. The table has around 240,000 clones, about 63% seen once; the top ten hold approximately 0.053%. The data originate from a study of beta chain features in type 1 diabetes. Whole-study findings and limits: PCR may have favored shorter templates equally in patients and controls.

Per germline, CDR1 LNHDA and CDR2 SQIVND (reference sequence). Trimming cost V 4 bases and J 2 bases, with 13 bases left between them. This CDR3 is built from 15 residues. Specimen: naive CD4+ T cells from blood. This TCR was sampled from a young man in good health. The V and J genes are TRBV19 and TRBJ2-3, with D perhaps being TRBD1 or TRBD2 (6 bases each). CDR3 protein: CASSTLGGTTDTQYF. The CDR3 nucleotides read TGTGCCAGTAGTACCCTAGGGGGGACCACAGATACGCAGTATTTT.